These T cell receptor beta chains were read from a single sample in a study of T cell responses to AZD1222 COVID-19 vaccine. Sequenced by immunoSEQ multiplex PCR; TCRdb stores in-frame clones only, minus some. The sample records 100,000 to 150,000 clones, approximately 88% being singletons. Specimen: peripheral blood, collected on day 0 of AZD1222 vaccination. These receptors all stem from an adult in good health. Both conserved end residues are part of each CDR3. Fields, in order: CDR3 DNA, CDR3 protein, clone size, J gene, D gene, V gene. A D gene is named only where the DNA matches it firmly. Not every row has a clone size; where given, it reads once, few, many or a size class.

TGTGCCTGGAGTGTTGATAGCAATCAGCCCCAGCATTTT,CAWSVDSNQPQHF,NA,TRBJ1-5,NA,TRBV30
TGCGCCAGCAGCTTCTCCGGGCCGTCCAACGGAGAGACCCAGTACTTC,CASSFSGPSNGETQYF,NA,TRBJ2-5,NA,TRBV5-1
TGTGCCAGCAGTTCTCCCAGCTATCAGCCCCAGCATTTT,CASSSPSYQPQHF,NA,TRBJ1-5,NA,TRBV28
TGTGCCAGCAGTCTACCCGAGAGAGACCATAGCAATCAGCCCCAGCATTTT,CASSLPERDHSNQPQHF,once,TRBJ1-5,NA,TRBV6-2/TRBV6-3
TGCAGCGTTATGGCGTTTAGCACAGATACGCAGTATTTT,CSVMAFSTDTQYF,NA,TRBJ2-3,NA,TRBV29-1
TGTGCCAGCAGCCCCCAAGGCCTAAAAGCTTTCTTT,CASSPQGLKAFF,NA,TRBJ1-1,NA,TRBV14
TGTGCCAGCAGTGCCCAATATAGCAATCAGCCCCAGCATTTT,CASSAQYSNQPQHF,NA,TRBJ1-5,NA,TRBV2
TGTGCCAGCTCACCTGAATTAGCGAGGGGGAACGGCTACACCTTC,CASSPELARGNGYTF,NA,TRBJ1-2,NA,TRBV18
TGCGCCAGCAGCGAACAGGGGATTAACACTGAAGCTTTCTTT,CASSEQGINTEAFF,NA,TRBJ1-1,TRBD1,TRBV5-1
TGCGCCAGCAGCCAAGATCGGGATCGGGGTGGCTACACCTTC,CASSQDRDRGGYTF,NA,TRBJ1-2,NA,TRBV4-3
TGTGCCAGCAGTTCCTCTCTCGGTAACACTGAAGCTTTCTTT,CASSSSLGNTEAFF,few,TRBJ1-1,NA,TRBV6-5
TGTGCCAGCAGGAACGACCTGACAGGGACTAACTATGGCTACACCTTC,CASRNDLTGTNYGYTF,NA,TRBJ1-2,TRBD1,TRBV5-4
TGTGCCAGCAGCTTTTTGATAGCGGGGGGTTCGAATGAGCAGTTCTTC,CASSFLIAGGSNEQFF,NA,TRBJ2-1,TRBD2,TRBV7-9
TGTGCCTGGAGCCCGGACCTGAACACTGAAGCTTTCTTT,CAWSPDLNTEAFF,NA,TRBJ1-1,NA,TRBV30
TGTGCCTGGAGCCGACAGGGATTCAATGAAAAACTGTTTTTT,CAWSRQGFNEKLFF,NA,TRBJ1-4,TRBD1,TRBV30
TGTGCCTGGAGTGTAGACAGGAGCTCCTACAATGAGCAGTTCTTC,CAWSVDRSSYNEQFF,once,TRBJ2-1,NA,TRBV30
TGTGCCAGCCGGCCAGGGCAGTACACCGGGGAGCTGTTTTTT,CASRPGQYTGELFF,NA,TRBJ2-2,NA,TRBV14
TGTGCGGGGGGGAAGGGTGGCTACACCTTC,CAGGKGGYTF,NA,TRBJ1-2,NA,TRBV30
TGTGCCTGGAGTTTCCAGGGTAGACAGCCCCAGCATTTT,CAWSFQGRQPQHF,NA,TRBJ1-5,NA,TRBV30
TGTGCCAGCTCACCGGGCTCGAAGGAAAAACTGTTTTTT,CASSPGSKEKLFF,NA,TRBJ1-4,NA,TRBV18
TGTGCCAGCAGCTTAGGCTCCGTTGGGATAAACTATGGCTACACCTTC,CASSLGSVGINYGYTF,NA,TRBJ1-2,NA,TRBV5-6
TGTGCCAGCAGCACGCTAGGACAGGGTAACACTGAAGCTTTCTTT,CASSTLGQGNTEAFF,NA,TRBJ1-1,TRBD1,TRBV11-2
TGTGCCAGCTCACCTGGACAGGGCCGTGGCTACGAGCAGTACTTC,CASSPGQGRGYEQYF,NA,TRBJ2-7,TRBD1,TRBV18
TGTGCCAGCAGCCAATCTTCCGTGGGGGCCAACGTCCTGACTTTC,CASSQSSVGANVLTF,NA,TRBJ2-6,NA,TRBV3-1/TRBV3-2
TGTGCCAGCAGAGACCCCGGCCCGGCGGGTTGGTATCAGCATTTT,CASRDPGPAGWYQHF,NA,TRBJ1-5,NA,TRBV6-5
TGTGCCAGCAGTACCCCTCGGGGGCAGGATAACTATGGCTACACCTTC,CASSTPRGQDNYGYTF,few,TRBJ1-2,NA,TRBV28
TGTGCCAGCAGCTTAGAGGGGGCCCAGAATGAAAAACTGTTTTTT,CASSLEGAQNEKLFF,NA,TRBJ1-4,NA,TRBV11-2
TGTGCCAGCAGCCTCGACCGCCGCGGCGGCTACACCTTC,CASSLDRRGGYTF,NA,TRBJ1-2,NA,TRBV6-5
TGTGCCAGCAGCTTATGGGAGGAGATTCTAGGGACCCAGTACTTC,CASSLWEEILGTQYF,NA,TRBJ2-5,NA,TRBV7-9
TGTGCTAGTGGACGGGGACAGGGAAACAATCAGCCCCAGCATTTT,CASGRGQGNNQPQHF,NA,TRBJ1-5,TRBD1,TRBV12-5
TGCAGTGCTAGTAGTCTGGTTGCCAACGACAATGAGCAGTTCTTC,CSASSLVANDNEQFF,NA,TRBJ2-1,NA,TRBV20-1
TGTGCCAGCAGCCGTGGGGACAGGGGTTCACCCCTCCACTTT,CASSRGDRGSPLHF,NA,TRBJ1-6,TRBD1,TRBV3-1/TRBV3-2
TGTGCCAGCAGTGAGTTTGGACTATCTGGAAACACCATATATTTT,CASSEFGLSGNTIYF,NA,TRBJ1-3,NA,TRBV6-1
TGCGCCAGCAGTGAGCCTCCCCGCGATACGCAGTATTTT,CASSEPPRDTQYF,NA,TRBJ2-3,NA,TRBV10-2
TGTGCCAGCAGTTTAGTACAGCACAATGAGCAGTTCTTC,CASSLVQHNEQFF,NA,TRBJ2-1,NA,TRBV12-3/TRBV12-4
TGTGCCAGCAGCGTACTAGCGGGGGGCGAGCAGTACTTC,CASSVLAGGEQYF,NA,TRBJ2-7,TRBD2,TRBV9
TGTGCCAGCAGCCTACGGGGCCACTATGGCTACACCTTC,CASSLRGHYGYTF,NA,TRBJ1-2,NA,TRBV7-9
TGTGCCAGCAGTTTCGGACGGCAGCCCCAGCATTTT,CASSFGRQPQHF,once,TRBJ1-5,NA,TRBV12-3/TRBV12-4
TGCAGCGTTGGACAGGGGGCCGGTTCACCCCTCCACTTT,CSVGQGAGSPLHF,NA,TRBJ1-6,TRBD1,TRBV29-1
TGTGCCAGTAGTATAGTGCCAGGGTCGGTTTCGCAGCCCCAGCATTTT,CASSIVPGSVSQPQHF,NA,TRBJ1-5,NA,TRBV19
TGTGCCAGCAGTGAAGAGGGTAACTATGGCTACACCTTC,CASSEEGNYGYTF,NA,TRBJ1-2,NA,TRBV25-1
TGTGCCAGCAGTCGGGGGGGGCGGGAAATAAGGGCTTTCTTT,CASSRGGREIRAFF,NA,TRBJ1-1,NA,TRBV3-1/TRBV3-2
TGCGCCAGCAGCTTGGCCGTGGGGACGGTCTCCTACGAGCAGTACTTC,CASSLAVGTVSYEQYF,NA,TRBJ2-7,NA,TRBV5-1
TGCGCCAGCAGCTTAAATGGCAGGACGGTCAATTCACCCCTCCACTTT,CASSLNGRTVNSPLHF,NA,TRBJ1-6,NA,TRBV5-1
TGTGCCAGTGGTCCGGGACAATCGGGAAACACCATATATTTT,CASGPGQSGNTIYF,few,TRBJ1-3,NA,TRBV19
TGTGCCAGCAGTTCGGCCGGGACGGCTAATTCACCCCTCCACTTT,CASSSAGTANSPLHF,once,TRBJ1-6,NA,TRBV27
TGTGCCAGCAGTGAACCAGGGCTGACGCAGTATTTT,CASSEPGLTQYF,NA,TRBJ2-3,NA,TRBV6-1
TGTGCCTGGAGTGTACGGCTGATGGTGACTGAAGCTTTCTTT,CAWSVRLMVTEAFF,NA,TRBJ1-1,NA,TRBV30
TGTGCCAGCGCCGATTGGGGGGTTTCGATTAATGGCTACACCTTC,CASADWGVSINGYTF,few,TRBJ1-2,NA,TRBV19
TGTGCCAGCAGCGTGGGCAGGAACACTGAAGCTTTCTTT,CASSVGRNTEAFF,NA,TRBJ1-1,NA,TRBV9
TGTGCCAGCAGTATGGGGGGTAGAGGGGACATTCAGTACTTC,CASSMGGRGDIQYF,NA,TRBJ2-4,NA,TRBV6-5